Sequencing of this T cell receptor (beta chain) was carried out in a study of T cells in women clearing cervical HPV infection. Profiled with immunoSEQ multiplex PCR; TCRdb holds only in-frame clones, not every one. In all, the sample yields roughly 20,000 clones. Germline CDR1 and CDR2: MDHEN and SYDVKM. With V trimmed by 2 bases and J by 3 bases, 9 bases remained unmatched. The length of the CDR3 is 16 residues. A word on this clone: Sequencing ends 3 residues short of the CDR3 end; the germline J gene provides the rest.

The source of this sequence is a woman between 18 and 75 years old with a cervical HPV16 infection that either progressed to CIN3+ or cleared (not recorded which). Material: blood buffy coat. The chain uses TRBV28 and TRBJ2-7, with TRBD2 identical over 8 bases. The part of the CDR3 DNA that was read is TGTGCCAGCAGTTTAATTTCGGGGGGGGGCCTCTACGAG. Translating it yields CASSLISGGGLYE. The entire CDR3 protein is CASSLISGGGLYEQYF.